What follows is one T cell receptor beta chain and its context. This sample was taken from a study of blood T cell repertoires in COVID-19. For the study at large: Samples taken during acute and convalescent COVID-19 were collected in the United States, Italy and Spain. The cDNA or gDNA used as material had been derived from T cells, B-cell-depleted T cells, or PBMCs.

The J segment lost 5 bases and the V segment lost 3 bases, leaving 8 bases of the junction unmatched. Germline V CDR1 and CDR2: SEHNR, FQNEAQ (reference sequence). There are 15 residues in the CDR3. Sequencing used immunoSEQ multiplex PCR; TCRdb keeps in-frame clones, though not all of them. The repertoire consists of almost 100,000 clones, with approximately 86% occurring once and the leading ten covering 10%. The rearrangement links TRBV7-9 to TRBJ2-5; TRBD1 matches at 8 bases. The source material was peripheral blood. This receptor was obtained from a man aged 50-59 years with acute or convalescent COVID-19. The CDR3 loop reads CASSFWAGGMETQYF. The CDR3 DNA sequence: TGTGCCAGCAGCTTCTGGGCAGGGGGCATGGAGACCCAGTACTTC.